The clone carrying this T cell receptor (beta chain) has only a few counts. Its target is unknown. The CDR3 is cut off 3 residues early in the read; its end comes from the germline J gene. Heparinized whole blood, roughly 4.5 to 8 ml, came from each donor. This specimen belongs to a study of T cell clonality in common variable immunodeficiency. Sequenced by immunoSEQ multiplex PCR; TCRdb stores in-frame clones only, minus some. Found here are about 42,000 clones, no singletons; the ten largest cover approximately 5.5%. Whole-study results and caveats: Compared with healthy controls, CVID subjects showed increased TCRbeta clonality, mostly in about a third. Reportedly, TCR beta sequences from common variable immunodeficiency showed fewer deletions and N-nucleotide insertions.

V was clipped by 5 bases and J by 4 bases, with 6 bases between them. CDR3 length equals 12 residues. Germline V gene sequence: CDR1 MNHEY, CDR2 SVGEGT. The sequence was collected from a human donor with common variable immunodeficiency. The sequenced sample was peripheral blood mononuclear cells. V and J are TRBV6-2 or TRBV6-3 and TRBJ2-4; D is undetermined. The CDR3 region is CASSRQKNIQYF. The part of the CDR3 DNA that was read is TGTGCCAGCAGTAGGCAGAAAAACATT.